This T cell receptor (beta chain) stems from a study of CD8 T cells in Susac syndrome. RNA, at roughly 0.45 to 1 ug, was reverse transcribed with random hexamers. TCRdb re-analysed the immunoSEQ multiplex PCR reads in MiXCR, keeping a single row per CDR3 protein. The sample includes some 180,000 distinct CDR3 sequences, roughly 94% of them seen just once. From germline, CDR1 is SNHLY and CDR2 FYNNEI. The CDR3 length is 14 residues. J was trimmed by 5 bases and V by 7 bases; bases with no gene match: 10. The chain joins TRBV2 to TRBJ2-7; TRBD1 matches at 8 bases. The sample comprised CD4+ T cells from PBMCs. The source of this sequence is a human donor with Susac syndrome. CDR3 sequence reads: CASIPRTGWDEQYF. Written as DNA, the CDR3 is TGTGCCAGCATCCCGAGGACAGGGTGGGACGAGCAGTACTTC. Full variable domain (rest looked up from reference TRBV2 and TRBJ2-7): EPEVTQTPSHQVTQMGQEVILRCVPISNHLYFYWYRQILGQKVEFLVSFYNNEISEKSEIFDDQFSVERPDGSNFTLKIRSTKLEDSAMYFCASIPRTGWDEQYFGPGTRLTVT.